A single sample is the source of the 27 T cell receptor beta chains below, sequenced in a study of blood T cells in healthy people across ages. With a J-beta primer mix and a sample-barcoded 5' primer, a second PCR ran about 7 to 11 cycles. TCRdb ran MiXCR on the 5' RACE reads and lists one entry per CDR3 protein. The sample consists of about 1.5 million distinct CDR3 sequences, under 55% of them appearing once. Input material: blood. The receptors here all came from a woman between 18 and 29 years old in good health.

The chain has TRBV28 and TRBJ2-7; D is perhaps TRBD1 (5 bases). The CDR3 sequence is 14 residues long. Looked up from germline, CDR1 is MDHEN and CDR2 is SYDVKM. V dropped 6 bases and J dropped 7 bases, with 19 bases sitting between them. The CDR3 region has the DNA TGTGCCAGCAGAGTAGGACACGGGTTTGGGGAGCAGTACTTC. Residues: CASRVGHGFGEQYF.

The sample holds a few counts of this clonotype. V and J are TRBV5-5 and TRBJ2-7; D not resolved. V was pared by 0 bases and J by 2 bases, with 9 bases between. Germline assignment: CDR1 SGHKS and CDR2 YYEKEE (reference sequence). This CDR3 has 14 amino acids. CDR3 in amino acids: CASSLVTPPYEQYF. CDR3 sequence (DNA): TGTGCCAGCAGCTTGGTTACGCCACCCTACGAGCAGTACTTC.

This clonotype was observed a few times. V usage is TRBV5-1 and J usage is TRBJ2-1, with 10 bases lining up with TRBD2. Looked up from germline, CDR1 is SGHRS and CDR2 is YFSETQ. V shed 2 bases, J shed 7 bases, and the junction held 9 bases outside the gene matches. The CDR3 loop spans 16 amino acids. This chain's CDR3 is CASSLYSGGAANEQFF. CDR3 sequence (DNA): TGCGCCAGCAGCTTATACAGCGGGGGGGCCGCGAATGAGCAGTTCTTC.

The rearrangement links TRBV4-3 to TRBJ2-3; a weak D match, TRBD1 (5 bases). The germline CDR1 and CDR2 sequences are LGHNA and YSLEER. Trimming took off 4 bases at V and 3 bases at J, with 17 bases between the two ends. The CDR3 is 16 amino acids. The DNA for the CDR3 is TGCGCCAGCAGCCCAGGACACGGGTCTGGGACAGATACGCAGTATTTT. Translating it yields CASSPGHGSGTDTQYF.

This clonotype occurred a few times. The chain combines TRBV27 with TRBJ2-4; no definite D call. The end of the DNA fits TRBJ2-7 better, so the J call may be wrong. Germline V gene sequence: CDR1 MNHEY, CDR2 SMNVEV (reference sequence). This CDR3 has 16 residues. The CDR3 loop is CASRKSRSSGQDEQYF. For the CDR3, the DNA is TGTGCCAGCAGAAAATCGAGGTCCAGTGGGCAGGACGAGCAGTACTTC.

This clonotype came up a few times. The chain has TRBV9 and TRBJ2-7; D is possibly TRBD1 or TRBD2 (5 bases each). V was shortened by 0 bases and J by 0 bases, with 7 bases between the two germline ends. The CDR3 loop spans 14 amino acids. Germline-derived CDR1 and CDR2 are SGDLS and YYNGEE. The CDR3 nucleotides read TGTGCCAGCAGCGTAGAGGGGACCTCCTACGAGCAGTACTTC. Encoded protein: CASSVEGTSYEQYF.

This rearrangement joins TRBV28 to TRBJ2-5; TRBD1 matches at 8 bases. The DNA end favors TRBJ2-7, so the J call may be wrong. From germline, CDR1 is MDHEN and CDR2 SYDVKM. The CDR3 loop spans 14 amino acids. The CDR3 here is CASIPRTGSYEQYF. In DNA, the CDR3 is TGTGCCAGCATCCCACGGACAGGGTCCTACGAGCAGTACTTC.

This clonotype was seen a few times. This chain connects TRBV6-5 to TRBJ1-2; 7 bases fit TRBD1. This CDR3 region has 14 residues. Losses at the gene ends were 6 bases for V and 1 base for J; bases not matched to a gene: 5. CDR1 is MNHEY, CDR2 SVGAGI, per germline. Written as DNA, the CDR3 is TGTGCCAGCAGACCAGGGGGAAATAACTATGGCTACACCTTC. Protein sequence: CASRPGGNNYGYTF.

The chain is built from TRBV4-1 and TRBJ2-1; D call uncertain. CDR1 MGHRA and CDR2 YSYEKL come from the germline V gene. V lost 1 base and J lost 6, with 16 bases in between. The CDR3 contains 16 residues. CDR3 nucleotide sequence: TGCGCCAGCAGCCAAGTCCACCCTAATTTCGTCAATGAGCAGTTCTTC. Protein product: CASSQVHPNFVNEQFF.

The chain links TRBV2 to TRBJ2-3; D may be TRBD2 (5 bases). The CDR3 is 13 residues long. Germline loops: CDR1 SNHLY, CDR2 FYNNEI. Deletions cut 6 bases from V and 6 bases from J, with 13 bases between. The CDR3 region has the DNA TGTGCCAGCAGGACTTGGACTCCCGATACGCAGTATTTT. Translation gives CASRTWTPDTQYF.

Many counts were recorded for this clonotype. The chain employs TRBV21-1 and TRBJ2-7. TRBV21-1 has pseudogene status. CDR3 size: 11 residues. The CDR3 sequence: CASSKSDEQYF. Here the CDR3 DNA reads TGTGCCAGCAGCAAGTCCGACGAGCAGTACTTC.

The chain is built from TRBV7-9 and TRBJ1-1, with D perhaps TRBD1 (6 bases). Germline V gene sequence: CDR1 SEHNR, CDR2 FQNEAQ (reference sequence). V gave up 5 bases and J gave up 5 bases, with 15 bases separating them. The CDR3 totals 14 residues. The CDR3 reads CASSPLQGPTEAFF. The DNA of the CDR3 is TGTGCCAGCAGCCCACTACAGGGACCAACTGAAGCTTTCTTT.

This clonotype was detected only a few times. The CDR3 region is CAISSGTGKSYEQYF. For the CDR3, the DNA is TGTGCCATCAGCTCAGGGACAGGGAAGTCGTACGAGCAGTACTTC. This rearrangement joins TRBV10-3 to TRBJ2-7; the match to TRBD1 covers 9 bases. Germline V CDR1 and CDR2: ENHRY, SYGVKD. V lost 6 bases, J lost 4 bases, and 10 bases stayed unmatched. This CDR3 has 15 amino acids.

The gene calls are TRBV30 and TRBJ2-1, with a weak D call TRBD2 (5 bases). The germline CDR1 and CDR2 sequences are GTSNPN and SVGIG (reference sequence). V gave up 5 bases and J gave up 8 bases, with 13 bases separating them. The CDR3 consists of 12 residues. The CDR3 nucleotides read TGTGCCTGGGGTCGGGGTCTTTATGAGCAGTTCTTC. It is translated as CAWGRGLYEQFF.

Ten or more counts support this clonotype. The chain has TRBV12-3 or TRBV12-4 and TRBJ2-1; D gene uncertain. The CDR3 runs 18 residues. V was shortened by 3 bases and J by 0 bases, with 18 bases between the two germline ends. DNA for the CDR3: TGTGCCAGCAGTTTGTCTTCTCTGGCGCGGAGCTCCTACAATGAGCAGTTCTTC. This codes for CASSLSSLARSSYNEQFF.

There are a few counts of this clonotype. The chain has TRBV4-3 and TRBJ2-1; TRBD2 is a possible D gene (7 bases). Trimming left V 0 bases short and J 4 bases short, with 13 bases between. This CDR3 has 16 amino acids. Germline assignment: CDR1 LGHNA and CDR2 YSLEER. This chain's CDR3 is CASSQDVRGAYNEQFF. The CDR3 coding sequence is TGCGCCAGCAGCCAAGATGTCCGGGGGGCTTACAATGAGCAGTTCTTC.

J is TRBJ2-1 and V is TRBV30; TRBD2 is a possible D gene (7 bases). V was cut by 6 bases and J by 3 bases, with 12 bases left in between. CDR1 is GTSNPN and CDR2 is SVGIG in the germline V gene (reference sequence). The CDR3 is made up of 13 amino acids. CDR3: CACGGPNYNEQFF. In DNA, the CDR3 is TGTGCCTGCGGGGGGCCGAACTACAATGAGCAGTTCTTC.

This clonotype was picked up a small number of times. The chain combines TRBV28 with TRBJ1-2; D is unresolved. The germline V gene encodes CDR1 MDHEN and CDR2 SYDVKM. The CDR3 extends over 11 amino acids. V was clipped by 5 bases and J by 8 bases, with 9 bases between them. The CDR3 loop reads CASSTTRGYTF. As DNA, the CDR3 is TGTGCCAGCAGTACGACAAGGGGCTACACCTTC.

The rearrangement joins TRBV13 to TRBJ2-1, with D possibly matching TRBD2 (5 bases). CDR3 size: 13 residues. The V end was cut by 5 bases, the J end by 7 bases, with 12 bases between. Germline CDR1 is PRHDT and CDR2 is FYEKMQ (reference sequence). The CDR3 loop is CASSPESGNEQFF. The DNA of the CDR3 is TGTGCCAGCAGCCCTGAGTCGGGGAATGAGCAGTTCTTC.

This clonotype has just a few counts. This chain joins TRBV4-3 and TRBJ1-5; no reliable D call. This CDR3 is 15 amino acids long. Germline CDR1 is LGHNA and CDR2 is YSLEER. The ends were cut back, 2 bases at V and 6 bases at J, with 14 bases in the middle. The CDR3 DNA reads as TGCGCCAGCAGCCAAAATCCGATGCGGCGTCAGCCCCAGCATTTT. Its protein product is CASSQNPMRRQPQHF.

The chain employs TRBV7-2 and TRBJ1-2; 9 bases line up with TRBD1. The CDR3 is 20 amino acids. The germline CDR1 and CDR2 sequences are SGHTA and FQGNSA. With V trimmed by 6 bases and J by 0 bases, 20 bases remained unmatched. The CDR3 region is CASRLPGVYRGLVANYGYTF. The CDR3 DNA sequence: TGTGCCAGCAGACTACCGGGAGTCTACAGGGGGCTAGTAGCTAACTATGGCTACACCTTC.

Concerning this clonotype: Just one base apart from a much larger clone, this may be a read error. This rearrangement joins TRBV29-1 to TRBJ2-1, with 7 bases aligning to TRBD1. The end of the DNA is better explained by TRBJ2-7, so the J call may be wrong. The CDR3 is made up of 12 amino acids. Germline V gene sequence: CDR1 SQVTM, CDR2 ANQGSEA. The CDR3 reads CSVGDRDNEQYF. The CDR3 coding sequence is TGCAGCGTGGGTGACAGGGACAATGAGCAGTACTTC.

This chain links TRBV12-3 or TRBV12-4 with TRBJ2-3; 8 positions match TRBD2. V shed 8 bases and J 13 bases; nucleotides not matched to a gene: 20. The CDR3 runs 15 residues. Written as DNA, the CDR3 is TGTGCCAGCGGGACTAGGATTACTAGAGCAGATGTGGAGTATTTT. Its translation: CASGTRITRADVEYF.

At least ten counts were recorded for this clonotype. The V gene is TRBV20-1, the J gene TRBJ1-4; possible D gene TRBD1, 6 bases. This CDR3 contains 13 residues. Germline V gene data show CDR1 as DFQATT and CDR2 as SNEGSKA (reference sequence). Trimming shortened V by 3 bases and J by 3 bases, and 8 bases separated the two germline ends. DNA for the CDR3: TGCAGTGCTAGCGGGGGCCCTAATGAAAAACTGTTTTTT. It yields the protein CSASGGPNEKLFF.

This clonotype was found a few times. The chain employs TRBV7-8 and TRBJ2-7, with no clear D. Trimming shortened V by 0 bases and J by 4 bases, and 10 bases separated the two germline ends. This CDR3 spans 14 amino acids. The germline V gene has CDR1 SGHVS and CDR2 FQNEAQ. CDR3 nucleotide sequence: TGTGCCAGCAGCTTAGCGGTCAGCCCGTACGAGCAGTACTTC. This codes for CASSLAVSPYEQYF.

This clonotype was recorded once. The rearrangement links TRBV9 to TRBJ2-1; D perhaps matches TRBD2 (6 bases). Germline CDR1 is SGDLS and CDR2 is YYNGEE. With 4 bases removed from V and 5 bases from J, the gap between germline ends came to 16 bases. The CDR3 sequence is 15 residues long. CDR3 in DNA: TGTGCCAGCAGCATAGGTGGCGGGACCCACAATGAGCAGTTCTTC. Translation gives CASSIGGGTHNEQFF.

This clonotype has just a few counts. V and J are TRBV28 and TRBJ2-7; 8 bases fit TRBD1. CDR1 is MDHEN, CDR2 SYDVKM, per germline. V lost 6 bases and J lost 2; bases outside the gene matches: 9. This CDR3 has 15 amino acids. The CDR3 reads CASSAPGTGPYEQYF. The CDR3 region has the DNA TGTGCCAGCAGCGCCCCCGGGACAGGACCCTACGAGCAGTACTTC.